A single sample is the source of the 10 T cell receptor beta chains below, sequenced in a study of human T cells and chemical hapten exposure. Time point described: patch test 3, about 24 weeks after DPC sensitization. Treatment denoted: therapeutic diphenylcyclopropenone sensitization with weekly scalp DPC. TCRdb passed the RACE reads through MiXCR, listing each CDR3 protein once. The sample holds fewer than 200,000 distinct CDR3 sequences, 28% seen once. The material was whole blood, obtained in connection with sensitization to the hapten diphenylcyclopropenone (DPC). These receptors all come from a woman under 30 with alopecia areata. Some clones in this sample may be carry-over from other donors' samples.

V usage is TRBV7-2 and J usage is TRBJ1-3; tentatively, D is TRBD1 (6 bases). This CDR3 contains 15 residues. V lost 4 bases and J lost 2, with 12 bases in between. Per the germline V gene, CDR1 is SGHTA and CDR2 is FQGNSA. The CDR3 sequence: CASSSFRGAGNTIYF. The CDR3 DNA reads as TGTGCCAGCAGCTCATTCAGGGGAGCTGGAAACACCATATATTTT. The full variable domain, completed using reference TRBV7-2 and TRBJ1-3, is GAGVSQSPSNKVTEKGKDVELRCDPISGHTALYWYRQSLGQGLEFLIYFQGNSAPDKSGLPSDRFSAERTGGSVSTLTIQRTQQEDSAVYLCASSSFRGAGNTIYFGEGSWLTVV.

This clonotype has just a few counts. The rearrangement links TRBV20-1 to TRBJ1-2; D is undetermined. Trimming removed 3 bases at V and 3 bases at J, with 11 bases between. CDR1 and CDR2 from the germline V gene are DFQATT and SNEGSKA (reference sequence). This CDR3 region has 13 residues. The CDR3 nucleotides are TGCAGTGCTAGGATCCGAGGCCACTATGGCTACACCTTC. It yields the protein CSARIRGHYGYTF.

A few counts support this clonotype. The chain links TRBV7-3 to TRBJ2-3; tentatively, D is TRBD1 (5 bases). The CDR3 is 13 residues long. V lost 5 bases and J 6 bases, leaving 12 bases between the germline ends. In germline, CDR1 is SGHTA, CDR2 FQGTGA. The CDR3 reads CASSPWGLDTQYF. Written as DNA, the CDR3 is TGTGCCAGCAGCCCTTGGGGCCTCGATACGCAGTATTTT.

This clonotype was recorded a few times. The gene calls are TRBV3-1 and TRBJ1-1, with 8 bases lining up with TRBD1. Germline-derived CDR1 and CDR2 are LGHDT and YNNKEL (reference sequence). CDR3 length: 16 amino acids. With 2 bases clipped from V and 5 bases from J, the junction kept 10 bases outside the gene matches. The CDR3, as DNA: TGTGCCAGCAGCCAACGTGGACAGGGATCGGCGACTGAAGCTTTCTTT. Protein: CASSQRGQGSATEAFF.

V usage is TRBV9 and J usage is TRBJ2-4; tentatively, D is TRBD2 (6 bases). Trimming took 3 bases from V and 4 from J, leaving 8 bases between them. In germline, CDR1 is SGDLS, CDR2 YYNGEE. This CDR3 spans 13 amino acids. The CDR3 loop reads CASSGGLKNIQYF. DNA for the CDR3: TGTGCCAGCAGCGGCGGACTAAAAAACATTCAGTACTTC.

The rearrangement joins TRBV2 to TRBJ2-7, with 7 positions matching TRBD1. The CDR3 consists of 14 residues. CDR1 is SNHLY, CDR2 FYNNEI, per germline. V lost 7 bases, J lost 2 bases, and 8 bases stayed unmatched. This CDR3 reads CASIQGGRAYEQYF. As DNA, the CDR3 is TGTGCCAGCATTCAAGGGGGCAGGGCCTACGAGCAGTACTTC.

This clonotype showed up just a few times. The chain has TRBV20-1 and TRBJ2-7; D call uncertain. V was shortened by 0 bases and J by 4 bases, with 16 bases between the two germline ends. Germline V gene lookup returns CDR1 DFQATT and CDR2 SNEGSKA (reference sequence). CDR3 length: 15 residues. This CDR3 reads CSARDRIQIGYEQYF. The CDR3 region has the DNA TGCAGTGCTAGAGATAGGATCCAGATCGGATACGAGCAGTACTTC.

The chain carries TRBV20-1 and TRBJ1-2; 7 bases line up with TRBD1. The CDR3 loop spans 15 amino acids. Germline V gene data show CDR1 as DFQATT and CDR2 as SNEGSKA (reference sequence). The trim removed 1 base at V and 0 bases at J, leaving 5 bases unmatched. In DNA, the CDR3 is TGCAGTGCTAGAGTCTCCGGGACAGCTAACTATGGCTACACCTTC. Its translation is CSARVSGTANYGYTF.

This clonotype appeared many times. The chain uses TRBV12-3 or TRBV12-4 and TRBJ2-5; D may correspond to TRBD1 or TRBD2 (7 bases each). The CDR3 has 14 amino acids. V was clipped by 6 bases and J by 5 bases, with 16 bases between them. CDR3 sequence reads: CASSPTGRVETQYF. CDR3 sequence (DNA): TGTGCCAGCAGCCCGACAGGGAGGGTGGAGACCCAGTACTTC.

This clonotype was seen more than once but under ten times. This chain uses TRBV20-1 with TRBJ2-4; D may be TRBD2 (6 bases). In germline, CDR1 is DFQATT, CDR2 SNEGSKA (reference sequence). V was clipped by 6 bases and J by 0 bases, with 12 bases between them. The CDR3 loop spans 14 amino acids. CDR3 sequence: CSAPAGLAKNIQYF. The CDR3 DNA reads as TGCAGTGCCCCCGCGGGGTTAGCCAAAAACATTCAGTACTTC.